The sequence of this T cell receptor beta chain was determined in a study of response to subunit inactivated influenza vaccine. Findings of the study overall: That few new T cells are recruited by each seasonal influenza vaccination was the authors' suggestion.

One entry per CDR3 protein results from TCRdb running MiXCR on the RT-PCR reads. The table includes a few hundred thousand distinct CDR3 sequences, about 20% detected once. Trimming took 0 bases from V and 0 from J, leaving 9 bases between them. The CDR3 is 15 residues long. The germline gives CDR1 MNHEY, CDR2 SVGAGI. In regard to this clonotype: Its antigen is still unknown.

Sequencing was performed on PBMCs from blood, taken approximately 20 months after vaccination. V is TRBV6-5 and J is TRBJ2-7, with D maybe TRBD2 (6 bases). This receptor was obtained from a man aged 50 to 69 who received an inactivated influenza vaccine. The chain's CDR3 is CASSYSEGSSYEQYF. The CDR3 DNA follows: TGTGCCAGCAGTTACTCGGAGGGGAGCTCCTACGAGCAGTACTTC.